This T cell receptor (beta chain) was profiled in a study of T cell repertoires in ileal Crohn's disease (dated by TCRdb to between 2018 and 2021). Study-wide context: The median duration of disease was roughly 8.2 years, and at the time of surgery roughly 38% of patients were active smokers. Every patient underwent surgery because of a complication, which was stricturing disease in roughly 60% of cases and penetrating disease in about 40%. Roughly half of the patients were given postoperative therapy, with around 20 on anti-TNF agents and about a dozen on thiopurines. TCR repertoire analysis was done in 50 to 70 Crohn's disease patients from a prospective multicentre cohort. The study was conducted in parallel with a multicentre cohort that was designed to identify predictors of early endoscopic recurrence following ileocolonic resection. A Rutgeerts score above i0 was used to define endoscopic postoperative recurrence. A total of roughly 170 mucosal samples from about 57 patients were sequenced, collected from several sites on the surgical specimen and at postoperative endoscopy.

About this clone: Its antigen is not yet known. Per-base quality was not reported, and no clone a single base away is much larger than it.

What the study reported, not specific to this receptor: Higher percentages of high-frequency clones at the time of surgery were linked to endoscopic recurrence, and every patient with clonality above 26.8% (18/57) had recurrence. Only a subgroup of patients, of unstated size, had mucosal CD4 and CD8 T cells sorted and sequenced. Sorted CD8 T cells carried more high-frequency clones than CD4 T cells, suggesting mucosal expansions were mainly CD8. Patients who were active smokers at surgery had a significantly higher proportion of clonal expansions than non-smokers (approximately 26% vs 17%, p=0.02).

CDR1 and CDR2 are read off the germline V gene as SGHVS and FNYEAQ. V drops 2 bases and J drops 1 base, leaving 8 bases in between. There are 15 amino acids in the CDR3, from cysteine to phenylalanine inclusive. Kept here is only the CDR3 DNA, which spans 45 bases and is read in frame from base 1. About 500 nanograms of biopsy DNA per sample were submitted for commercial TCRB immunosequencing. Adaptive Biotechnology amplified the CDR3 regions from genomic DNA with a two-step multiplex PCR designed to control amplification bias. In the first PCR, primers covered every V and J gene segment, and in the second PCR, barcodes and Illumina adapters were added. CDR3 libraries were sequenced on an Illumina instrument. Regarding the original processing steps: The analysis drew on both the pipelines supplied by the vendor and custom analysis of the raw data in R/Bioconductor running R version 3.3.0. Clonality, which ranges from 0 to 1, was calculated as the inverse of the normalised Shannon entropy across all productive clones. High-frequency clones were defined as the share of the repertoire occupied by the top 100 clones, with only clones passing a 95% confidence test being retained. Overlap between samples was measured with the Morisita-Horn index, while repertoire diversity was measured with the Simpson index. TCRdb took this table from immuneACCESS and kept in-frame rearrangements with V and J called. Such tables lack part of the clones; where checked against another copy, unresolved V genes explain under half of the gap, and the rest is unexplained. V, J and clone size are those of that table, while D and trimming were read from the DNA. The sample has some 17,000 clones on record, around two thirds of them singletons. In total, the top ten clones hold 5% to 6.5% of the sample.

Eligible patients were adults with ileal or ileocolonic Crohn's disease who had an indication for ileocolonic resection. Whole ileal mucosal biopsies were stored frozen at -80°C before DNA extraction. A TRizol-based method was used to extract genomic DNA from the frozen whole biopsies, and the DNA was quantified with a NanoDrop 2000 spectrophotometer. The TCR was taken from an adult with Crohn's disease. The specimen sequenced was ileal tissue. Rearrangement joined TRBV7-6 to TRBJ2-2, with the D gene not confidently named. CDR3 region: CASSLRQENTGELFF. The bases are TGTGCCAGCAGCTTAAGGCAGGAGAACACCGGGGAGCTGTTTTTT.